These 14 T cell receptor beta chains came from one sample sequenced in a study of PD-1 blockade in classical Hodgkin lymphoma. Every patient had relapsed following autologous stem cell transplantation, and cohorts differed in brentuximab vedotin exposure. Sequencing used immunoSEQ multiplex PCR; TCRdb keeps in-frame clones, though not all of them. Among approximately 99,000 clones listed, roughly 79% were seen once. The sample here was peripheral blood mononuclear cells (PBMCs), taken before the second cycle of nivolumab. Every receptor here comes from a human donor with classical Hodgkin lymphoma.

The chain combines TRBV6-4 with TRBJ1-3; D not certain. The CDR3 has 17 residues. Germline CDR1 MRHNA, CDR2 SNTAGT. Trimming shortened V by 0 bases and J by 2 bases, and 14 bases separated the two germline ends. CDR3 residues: CASSDSQNWRPGNTIYF. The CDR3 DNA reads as TGTGCCAGCAGTGACTCCCAGAACTGGCGTCCTGGAAACACCATATATTTT.

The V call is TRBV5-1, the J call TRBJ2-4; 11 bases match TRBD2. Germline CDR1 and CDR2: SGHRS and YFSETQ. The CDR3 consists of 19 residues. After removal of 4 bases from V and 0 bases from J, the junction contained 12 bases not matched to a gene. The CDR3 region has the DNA TGCGCCAGCAGCGGACAACTCGGGGGACTAGCGGTAGCCAAAAACATTCAGTACTTC. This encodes CASSGQLGGLAVAKNIQYF.

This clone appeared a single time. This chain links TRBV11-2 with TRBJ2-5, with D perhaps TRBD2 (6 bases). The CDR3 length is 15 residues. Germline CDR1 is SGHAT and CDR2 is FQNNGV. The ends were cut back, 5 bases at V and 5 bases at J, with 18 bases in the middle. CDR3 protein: CASSHLRGSQETQYF. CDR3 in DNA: TGTGCCAGCAGCCACCTGCGGGGCTCGCAGGAGACCCAGTACTTC.

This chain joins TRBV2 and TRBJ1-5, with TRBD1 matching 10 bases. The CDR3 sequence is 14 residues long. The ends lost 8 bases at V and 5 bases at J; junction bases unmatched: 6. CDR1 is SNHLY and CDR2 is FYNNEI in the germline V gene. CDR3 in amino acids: CASSGQGKDQPQHF. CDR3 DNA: TGTGCCAGCTCGGGACAGGGGAAGGATCAGCCCCAGCATTTT. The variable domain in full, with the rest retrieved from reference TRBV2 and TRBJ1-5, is EPEVTQTPSHQVTQMGQEVILRCVPISNHLYFYWYRQILGQKVEFLVSFYNNEISEKSEIFDDQFSVERPDGSNFTLKIRSTKLEDSAMYFCASSGQGKDQPQHFGDGTRLSIL.

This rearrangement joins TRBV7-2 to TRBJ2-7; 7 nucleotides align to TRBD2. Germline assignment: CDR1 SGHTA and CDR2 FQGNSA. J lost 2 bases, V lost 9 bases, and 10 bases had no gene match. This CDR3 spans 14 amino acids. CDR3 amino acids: CASQGSAGPYEQYF. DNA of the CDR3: TGTGCCAGTCAGGGTTCAGCGGGACCCTACGAGCAGTACTTC. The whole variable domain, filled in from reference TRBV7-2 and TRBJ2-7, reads GAGVSQSPSNKVTEKGKDVELRCDPISGHTALYWYRQSLGQGLEFLIYFQGNSAPDKSGLPSDRFSAERTGGSVSTLTIQRTQQEDSAVYLCASQGSAGPYEQYFGPGTRLTVT.

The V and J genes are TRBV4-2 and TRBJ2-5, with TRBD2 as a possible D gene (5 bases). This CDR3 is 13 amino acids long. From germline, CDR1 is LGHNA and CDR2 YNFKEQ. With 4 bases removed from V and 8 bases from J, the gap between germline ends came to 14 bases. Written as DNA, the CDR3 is TGTGCCAGCAGCCGACCCTCCGGGGAAACCCAGTACTTC. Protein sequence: CASSRPSGETQYF.

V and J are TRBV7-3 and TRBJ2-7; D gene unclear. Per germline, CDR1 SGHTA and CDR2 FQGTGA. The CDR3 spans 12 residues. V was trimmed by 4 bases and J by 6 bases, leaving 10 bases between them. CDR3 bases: TGTGCCAGCAGCTCCCCCGACGGCGAGCAGTACTTC. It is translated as CASSSPDGEQYF.

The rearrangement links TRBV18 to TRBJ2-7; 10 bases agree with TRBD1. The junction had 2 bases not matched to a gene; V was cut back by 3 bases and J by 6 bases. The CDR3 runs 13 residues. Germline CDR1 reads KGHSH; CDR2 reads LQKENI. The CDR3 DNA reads TGTGCCAGCTCACCTCGGACAGGGGGCGAGCAGTACTTC. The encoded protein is CASSPRTGGEQYF.

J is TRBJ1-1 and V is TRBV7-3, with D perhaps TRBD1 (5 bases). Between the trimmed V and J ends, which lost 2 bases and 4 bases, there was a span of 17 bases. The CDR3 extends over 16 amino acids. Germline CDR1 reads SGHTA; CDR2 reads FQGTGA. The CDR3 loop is CASSLRSWGSGTEAFF. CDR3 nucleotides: TGTGCCAGCAGCTTACGGAGCTGGGGGTCCGGCACTGAAGCTTTCTTT.

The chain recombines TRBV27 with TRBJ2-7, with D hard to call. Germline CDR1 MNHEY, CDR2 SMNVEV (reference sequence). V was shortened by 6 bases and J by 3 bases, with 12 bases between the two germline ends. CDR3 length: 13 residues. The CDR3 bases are TGTGCCAGCAGCTCGTCCCCCTACTACGAGCAGTACTTC. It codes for CASSSSPYYEQYF.

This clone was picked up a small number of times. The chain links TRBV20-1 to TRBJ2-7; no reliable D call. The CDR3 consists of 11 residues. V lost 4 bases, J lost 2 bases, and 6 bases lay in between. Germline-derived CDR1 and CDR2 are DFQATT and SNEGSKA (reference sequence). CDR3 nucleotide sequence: TGCAGTGCTATGAGTACCTACGAGCAGTACTTC. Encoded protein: CSAMSTYEQYF.

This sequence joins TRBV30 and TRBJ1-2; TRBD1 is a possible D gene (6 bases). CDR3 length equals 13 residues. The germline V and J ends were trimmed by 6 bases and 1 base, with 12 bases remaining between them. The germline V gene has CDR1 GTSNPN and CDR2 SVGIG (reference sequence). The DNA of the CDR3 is TGTGCCTGCCCACAAGGGGGTAACTATGGCTACACCTTC. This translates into CACPQGGNYGYTF.

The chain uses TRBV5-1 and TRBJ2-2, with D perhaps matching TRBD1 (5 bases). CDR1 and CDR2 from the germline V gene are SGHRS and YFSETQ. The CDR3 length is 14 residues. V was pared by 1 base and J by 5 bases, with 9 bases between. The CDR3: CASSLTQATGELFF. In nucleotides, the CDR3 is TGCGCCAGCAGCTTGACACAGGCGACCGGGGAGCTGTTTTTT.

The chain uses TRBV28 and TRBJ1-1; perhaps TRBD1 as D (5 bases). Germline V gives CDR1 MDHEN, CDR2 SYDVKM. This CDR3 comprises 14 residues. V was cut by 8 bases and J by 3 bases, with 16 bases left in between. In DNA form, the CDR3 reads TGTGCCAGCCGATCCGGAGCGGGGGACACTGAAGCTTTCTTT. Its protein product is CASRSGAGDTEAFF.